The 3 T cell receptor beta chains below were found in one sample sequenced in a study of CD8 T cells in Susac syndrome. Reverse transcription of roughly 0.5 to 1 ug RNA used random hexamers. Each CDR3 protein is one row after TCRdb ran MiXCR on the immunoSEQ multiplex PCR reads. Here the sample spans around 69,000 distinct CDR3 sequences, under 96% being singletons. The sample consisted of CD4+ T cells from PBMCs. The receptors originated from a human donor with multiple sclerosis.

The chain carries TRBV19 and TRBJ2-2; the match to TRBD2 covers 7 bases. With V trimmed by 1 base and J by 0 bases, 2 bases remained unmatched. Germline assignment: CDR1 LNHDA and CDR2 SQIVND (reference sequence). This CDR3 contains 16 residues. CDR3 in amino acids: CASSIVGGTNTGELFF. The CDR3 coding sequence is TGTGCCAGTAGTATAGTGGGGGGGACGAACACCGGGGAGCTGTTTTTT.

The V and J genes are TRBV6-6 and TRBJ1-6, with D possibly TRBD1 on 6 matching bases. Looked up from germline, CDR1 is MNHNY and CDR2 is SVGAGI (reference sequence). Deletions cut 0 bases from V and 8 bases from J, with 8 bases between. CDR3 length: 14 amino acids. The CDR3 nucleotides are TGTGCCAGCAGTTACTCGGGGGCCGATTCACCCCTCCACTTT. Protein product: CASSYSGADSPLHF.

V and J are TRBV29-1 and TRBJ1-3, with D uncertain. The CDR3 has 11 amino acids. With 3 bases removed from V and 4 bases from J, the gap between germline ends came to 4 bases. CDR1 is SQVTM and CDR2 is ANQGSEA in the germline V gene. The chain's CDR3 is CSVDGGNTIYF. In DNA form, the CDR3 reads TGCAGCGTTGATGGAGGAAACACCATATATTTT.